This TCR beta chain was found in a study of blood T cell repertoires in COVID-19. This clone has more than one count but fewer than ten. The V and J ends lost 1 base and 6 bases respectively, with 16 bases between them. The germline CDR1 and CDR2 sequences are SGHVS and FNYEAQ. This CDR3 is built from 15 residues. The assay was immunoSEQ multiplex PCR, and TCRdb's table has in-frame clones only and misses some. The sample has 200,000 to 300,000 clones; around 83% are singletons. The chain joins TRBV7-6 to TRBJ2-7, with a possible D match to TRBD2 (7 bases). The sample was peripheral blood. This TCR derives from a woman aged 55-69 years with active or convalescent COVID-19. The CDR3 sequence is CASSLGGAGAGEQYF. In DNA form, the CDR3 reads TGTGCCAGCAGCTTAGGAGGTGCGGGGGCAGGCGAGCAGTACTTC. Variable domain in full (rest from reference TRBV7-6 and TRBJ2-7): GAGVSQSPRYKVTKRGQDVALRCDPISGHVSLYWYRQALGQGPEFLTYFNYEAQQDKSGLPNDRFSAERPEGSISTLTIQRTEQRDSAMYRCASSLGGAGAGEQYFGPGTRLTVT.